The 28 T cell receptor beta chains listed next were all sequenced from one sample in a study of cytomegalovirus exposure and HLA in healthy donors. Primers for the PCR totalled 60 Vbeta and 13 Jbeta. The method was immunoSEQ multiplex PCR; TCRdb's version includes in-frame clones alone and lacks a portion of them. This sample yields 120,000 to 150,000 clones, of which roughly four fifths are seen a single time; around 9.1% belongs to the top ten. The sample taken for sequencing was PBMCs. Every receptor here comes from a woman between 45 and 65 years old in good health and CMV-seropositive.

The gene calls are TRBV9 and TRBJ2-7, with D possibly being TRBD1 (6 bases). V dropped 2 bases and J dropped 5 bases, with 11 bases sitting between them. From germline, CDR1 is SGDLS and CDR2 YYNGEE. The CDR3 covers 13 residues. CDR3 loop: CASSVSGDHEQYF. CDR3 DNA: TGTGCCAGCAGCGTTTCAGGGGACCACGAGCAGTACTTC. Looking up the rest from reference TRBV9 and TRBJ2-7 gives the full variable domain: DSGVTQTPKHLITATGQRVTLRCSPRSGDLSVYWYQQSLDQGLQFLIQYYNGEERAKGNILERFSAQQFPDLHSELNLSSLELGDSALYFCASSVSGDHEQYFGPGTRLTVT.

The rearrangement joins TRBV27 to TRBJ2-5; 8 nucleotides line up with TRBD1. The DNA end is more similar to TRBJ2-7, so the J call may be wrong. Germline loops: CDR1 MNHEY, CDR2 SMNVEV (reference sequence). The CDR3 sequence is 14 residues long. CDR3 amino acids: CASRTQGAVYEQYF. The CDR3 nucleotides are TGTGCCAGCAGGACCCAGGGGGCAGTTTACGAGCAGTACTTC.

V and J are TRBV5-1 and TRBJ2-2; D is unresolved. Per the germline V gene, CDR1 is SGHRS and CDR2 is YFSETQ. Trimming took off 0 bases at V and 7 bases at J, with 7 bases between the two ends. The CDR3 has 13 amino acids. As DNA, the CDR3 is TGCGCCAGCAGCTTGGCCGGTTTCGGGGAGCTGTTTTTT. Its protein product is CASSLAGFGELFF.

A few counts support this clone. V is TRBV7-9 and J is TRBJ2-1; maybe TRBD1 (5 bases). Germline CDR1 SEHNR, CDR2 FQNEAQ (reference sequence). The CDR3 contains 16 residues. The germline V and J ends were trimmed by 5 bases and 3 bases, with 17 bases remaining between them. CDR3 nucleotide sequence: TGTGCCAGCAGCGTCGATAGGGGTTCCATCTACAATGAGCAGTTCTTC. The encoded protein is CASSVDRGSIYNEQFF.

The V gene is TRBV7-3, the J gene TRBJ2-3, with D maybe TRBD1 (6 bases). The germline V gene encodes CDR1 SGHTA and CDR2 FQGTGA. The CDR3 length is 14 residues. Trimming removed 4 bases at V and 3 bases at J, with 11 bases between. In DNA form, the CDR3 reads TGTGCCAGCAGCTCCGTGGGGGCTACAGATACGCAGTATTTT. The encoded protein is CASSSVGATDTQYF.

This rearrangement joins TRBV5-4 to TRBJ2-7, with 8 positions matching TRBD2. Germline CDR1 SGHNT, CDR2 YYREEE (reference sequence). The CDR3 has 13 residues. The trim removed 3 bases at V and 4 bases at J, leaving 3 bases unmatched. In nucleotides, the CDR3 is TGTGCCAGCAGCTCGGCGGGGGGTTACGAGCAGTACTTC. It translates to CASSSAGGYEQYF.

There are a few counts of this clone. CDR3 DNA sequence: TGTGCCAGCAGTTCGCTGGGAGAGAACACTGAAGCTTTCTTT. This gives the protein CASSSLGENTEAFF. The chain carries TRBV28 and TRBJ1-1, with unresolved D. V dropped 4 bases and J dropped 1 base, with 10 bases sitting between them. Germline CDR1 MDHEN, CDR2 SYDVKM. This CDR3 contains 14 residues.

This chain connects TRBV4-1 to TRBJ1-1; 7 bases are a match to TRBD1. The CDR3 has 15 amino acids. CDR1 and CDR2 from the germline V gene are MGHRA and YSYEKL. Trimming took 2 bases from V and 1 from J; bases not matched to a gene: 4. CDR3 protein: CASSQSRQGNTEAFF. The CDR3 region has the DNA TGCGCCAGCAGCCAATCGCGACAGGGGAACACTGAAGCTTTCTTT.

The chain is built from TRBV6-6 and TRBJ2-1; the D gene is possibly TRBD1 (8 bases). The CDR3 loop spans 15 amino acids. V dropped 1 base and J dropped 6 bases, with 13 bases sitting between them. Germline CDR1 is MNHNY and CDR2 is SVGAGI (reference sequence). Here the CDR3 DNA reads TGTGCCAGCAGTTACTTGGACAGGGAGGGCAATGAGCAGTTCTTC. This gives the protein CASSYLDREGNEQFF.

The V call is TRBV5-1, the J call TRBJ2-3, with D possibly being TRBD2 (6 bases). The V gene's germline CDR1 is SGHRS and CDR2 YFSETQ. V gave up 6 bases and J gave up 0 bases, with 14 bases separating them. The CDR3 is made up of 15 amino acids. The CDR3 here is CASTPLAQSTDTQYF. The CDR3 DNA reads TGCGCCAGCACTCCTCTAGCGCAGAGCACAGATACGCAGTATTTT.

V is TRBV5-1 and J is TRBJ1-1; TRBD1 agrees at 8 bases. CDR3 size: 14 residues. Germline V lookup: CDR1 SGHRS, CDR2 YFSETQ. With V trimmed by 4 bases and J by 4 bases, 6 bases remained unmatched. CDR3 coding DNA: TGCGCCAGCAGCACCGGGACAGGACCCACTGAAGCTTTCTTT. Amino acid sequence: CASSTGTGPTEAFF.

This rearrangement joins TRBV7-3 to TRBJ2-1, with 7 bases lining up with TRBD2. CDR1 and CDR2 from the germline V gene are SGHTA and FQGTGA. J was trimmed by 9 bases and V by 3 bases; bases with no gene match: 11. The CDR3 extends over 15 amino acids. In DNA, the CDR3 is TGTGCCAGCAGCTTGTTTGCGGGAGCCTTCGGTGAGCAGTTCTTC. Translating gives CASSLFAGAFGEQFF.

The chain is built from TRBV6-5 and TRBJ1-4; a weak D match, TRBD1 (6 bases). V lost 6 bases and J lost 4, with 12 bases in between. CDR3 size: 14 residues. Germline-derived CDR1 and CDR2 are MNHEY and SVGAGI. The CDR3 protein is CASRRTEGNEKLFF. DNA for the CDR3: TGTGCCAGCAGACGGACAGAGGGTAATGAAAAACTGTTTTTT.

The chain carries TRBV13 and TRBJ2-5; 7 bases align to TRBD2. Germline V gene lookup returns CDR1 PRHDT and CDR2 FYEKMQ (reference sequence). The CDR3 totals 14 residues. V trimming: 7 bases; J trimming: 4 bases; junction bases outside the gene matches: 9. CDR3 DNA: TGTGCCAGCACCAAACCGGGGGGTGGAGAGACCCAGTACTTC. This encodes CASTKPGGGETQYF.

The chain uses TRBV6-5 and TRBJ2-5; perhaps TRBD1 as D (6 bases). The end of the DNA fits TRBJ2-7 better, so the J call may be wrong. CDR3 length: 15 amino acids. Germline CDR1 reads MNHEY; CDR2 reads SVGAGI. CDR3 nucleotide sequence: TGTGCCAGCAGACCTTTACCGGGACACTCCTACGAGCAGTACTTC. This translates into CASRPLPGHSYEQYF.

V gene TRBV7-9 combines with J gene TRBJ1-1; D unclear. This CDR3 region has 14 residues. Germline V gives CDR1 SEHNR, CDR2 FQNEAQ (reference sequence). V was clipped by 2 bases and J by 6 bases, with 13 bases between them. CDR3 loop: CASSLKGGRAEAFF. CDR3 nucleotides: TGTGCCAGCAGCTTAAAAGGAGGGCGGGCTGAAGCTTTCTTT.

The chain uses TRBV30 and TRBJ1-2; perhaps TRBD1 as D (6 bases). In germline, CDR1 is GTSNPN, CDR2 SVGIG (reference sequence). The CDR3 runs 12 residues. V dropped 3 bases and J dropped 6 bases, with 11 bases sitting between them. The DNA for the CDR3 is TGTGCCTGGAGCGACAGGACAGATGGCTACACCTTC. This sequence encodes CAWSDRTDGYTF.

The chain is built from TRBV23-1 and TRBJ1-5; 12 positions match TRBD1. TRBV23-1 is labeled an ORF, and its function is uncertain. This CDR3 comprises 22 residues. Unmatched junction bases numbered 17, after V lost 2 bases and J lost 0 bases. The chain's CDR3 is CASSQIRGDRGPSRVSNQPQHF. The CDR3 nucleotides are TGCGCCAGCAGTCAAATTAGGGGGGACAGGGGGCCTTCACGTGTTAGCAATCAGCCCCAGCATTTT.

The rearrangement joins TRBV7-6 to TRBJ2-7; D ambiguous. The germline V and J ends were trimmed by 0 bases and 7 bases, with 10 bases remaining between them. The germline V gene encodes CDR1 SGHVS and CDR2 FNYEAQ. This CDR3 contains 13 residues. CDR3 coding DNA: TGTGCCAGCAGCTTAGCTTTTCAGTGGGAGCAGTACTTC. Amino acid sequence: CASSLAFQWEQYF.

The rearrangement links TRBV28 to TRBJ2-7; D perhaps matches TRBD2 (6 bases). Trimming removed 4 bases at V and 7 bases at J, with 14 bases between. Germline V gene sequence: CDR1 MDHEN, CDR2 SYDVKM. There are 13 residues in the CDR3. CDR3 loop: CASSSGLLGEQYF. DNA for the CDR3: TGTGCCAGCAGTTCGGGACTGCTTGGGGAGCAGTACTTC.

The J gene is TRBJ2-3, the V gene TRBV10-3; 7 positions agree with TRBD2. From germline, CDR1 is ENHRY and CDR2 SYGVKD. J gave up 5 bases and V 4 bases, and 0 bases lay outside the gene matches. This CDR3 contains 12 residues. The CDR3 nucleotides read TGTGCCATCAGTGCGGGGGGAGATACGCAGTATTTT. As protein: CAISAGGDTQYF.

This CDR3 is CASSNPDGSNQPQHF. The DNA for the CDR3 is TGTGCCAGCAGCAACCCAGACGGGAGCAATCAGCCCCAGCATTTT. This rearrangement joins TRBV7-2 to TRBJ1-5; D unclear. This CDR3 comprises 15 residues. Trimming removed 5 bases from V and 1 base from J, with 12 bases in between. Per germline, CDR1 SGHTA and CDR2 FQGNSA. The full variable domain, rest sourced from reference TRBV7-2 and TRBJ1-5, is GAGVSQSPSNKVTEKGKDVELRCDPISGHTALYWYRQSLGQGLEFLIYFQGNSAPDKSGLPSDRFSAERTGGSVSTLTIQRTQQEDSAVYLCASSNPDGSNQPQHFGDGTRLSIL.

V is TRBV10-3 and J is TRBJ2-3, with a tentative D call TRBD1 (6 bases). CDR3 length: 15 residues. Trimming took off 4 bases at V and 5 bases at J, with 16 bases between the two ends. Per germline, CDR1 ENHRY and CDR2 SYGVKD. The CDR3 loop is CAISAPGHLRDTQYF. The CDR3 bases are TGTGCCATCAGTGCCCCGGGACATCTCAGAGATACGCAGTATTTT.

Details on this clone: Just one base apart from a much larger clone, this may be a read error. The CDR3 bases are TGTGCCAGCAGCCCACAGGGAAACTATGGCTACACCTTC. This codes for CASSPQGNYGYTF. This chain uses TRBV11-1 with TRBJ1-2; tentatively, D is TRBD1 (6 bases). CDR1 SGHAT and CDR2 FQDESV come from the germline V gene (reference sequence). This CDR3 has 13 amino acids. Trimming removed 5 bases from V and 2 bases from J, with 9 bases in between. Full variable domain (rest looked up from reference TRBV11-1 and TRBJ1-2): EAEVAQSPRYKITEKSQAVAFWCDPISGHATLYWYRQILGQGPELLVQFQDESVVDDSQLPKDRFSAERLKGVDSTLKIQPAELGDSAMYLCASSPQGNYGYTFGSGTRLTVV.

V and J are TRBV9 and TRBJ2-5, with a possible D match to TRBD1 (6 bases). V lost 0 bases, J lost 1 base, and 10 bases lay in between. The CDR3 runs 15 residues. Germline V gene sequence: CDR1 SGDLS, CDR2 YYNGEE. In DNA form, the CDR3 reads TGTGCCAGCAGCGTAGCAGGGGCCATCCAAGAGACCCAGTACTTC. Translating gives CASSVAGAIQETQYF.

The gene calls are TRBV20-1 and TRBJ2-3; D remains unclear. CDR1 DFQATT and CDR2 SNEGSKA come from the germline V gene (reference sequence). V was trimmed by 0 bases and J by 14 bases, leaving 9 bases between them. CDR3 size: 10 residues. The CDR3 DNA is TGCAGTGCTAGAGATGCTGGCACGTATTTT. Encoded protein: CSARDAGTYF.

This chain connects TRBV7-2 to TRBJ2-1; the D gene is possibly TRBD1 (6 bases). Germline CDR1 is SGHTA and CDR2 is FQGNSA. The CDR3 is made up of 15 amino acids. Trimming removed 0 bases at V and 4 bases at J, with 10 bases between. Written as DNA, the CDR3 is TGTGCCAGCAGCTTAGCACCCCAGGGGTACAATGAGCAGTTCTTC. Amino acids: CASSLAPQGYNEQFF.

The V and J genes are TRBV5-4 and TRBJ2-2; D is perhaps TRBD2 (5 bases). Between the trimmed V and J ends, which lost 0 bases and 7 bases, there was a span of 7 bases. CDR1 and CDR2 (germline): SGHNT, YYREEE (reference sequence). The CDR3 contains 13 residues. The CDR3 spells CASSLGTGGELFF. In DNA form, the CDR3 reads TGTGCCAGCAGCTTGGGGACTGGCGGGGAGCTGTTTTTT.